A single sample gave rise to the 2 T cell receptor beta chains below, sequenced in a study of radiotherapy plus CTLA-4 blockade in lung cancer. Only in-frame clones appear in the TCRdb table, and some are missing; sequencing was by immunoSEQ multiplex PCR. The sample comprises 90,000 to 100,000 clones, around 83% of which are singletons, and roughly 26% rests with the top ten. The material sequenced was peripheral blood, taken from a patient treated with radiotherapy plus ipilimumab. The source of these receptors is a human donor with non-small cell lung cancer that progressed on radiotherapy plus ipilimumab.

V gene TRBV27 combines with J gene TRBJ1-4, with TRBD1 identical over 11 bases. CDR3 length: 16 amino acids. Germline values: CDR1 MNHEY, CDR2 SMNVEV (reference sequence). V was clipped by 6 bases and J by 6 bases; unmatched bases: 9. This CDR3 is CASRPKVGQGDEKLFF. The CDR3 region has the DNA TGTGCCAGCAGGCCAAAGGTGGGACAGGGGGATGAAAAACTGTTTTTT.

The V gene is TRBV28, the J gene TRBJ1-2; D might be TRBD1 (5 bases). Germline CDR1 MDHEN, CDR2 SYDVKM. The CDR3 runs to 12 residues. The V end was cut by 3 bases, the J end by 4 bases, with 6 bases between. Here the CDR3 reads CASSFQGYGYTF. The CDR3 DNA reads TGTGCCAGCAGTTTTCAGGGCTATGGCTACACCTTC.